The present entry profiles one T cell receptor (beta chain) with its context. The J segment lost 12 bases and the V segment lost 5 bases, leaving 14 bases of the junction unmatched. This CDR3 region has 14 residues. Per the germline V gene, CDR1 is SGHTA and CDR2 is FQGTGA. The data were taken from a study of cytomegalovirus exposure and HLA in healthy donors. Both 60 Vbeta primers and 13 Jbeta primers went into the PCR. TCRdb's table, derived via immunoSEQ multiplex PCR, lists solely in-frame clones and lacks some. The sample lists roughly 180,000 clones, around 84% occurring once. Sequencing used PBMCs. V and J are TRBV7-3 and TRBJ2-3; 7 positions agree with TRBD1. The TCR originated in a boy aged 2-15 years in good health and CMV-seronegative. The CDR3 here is CASSLEASQGSQYF. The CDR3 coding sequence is TGTGCCAGCAGCCTCGAGGCCTCACAGGGGAGCCAGTATTTT.